This passage covers 27 T cell receptor beta chains from one sample sequenced in a study of identifying expanded T cells in peripheral blood. Profiled with immunoSEQ multiplex PCR; TCRdb holds only in-frame clones, not every one. The table includes about 91,000 clones, roughly 86% detected once. The material sequenced was blood. The receptors stem from a person aged 18-70 years in good health.

The rearrangement links TRBV19 to TRBJ2-3; D unclear. Deletions cut 2 bases from V and 4 bases from J, with 1 base between. Germline V CDR1 and CDR2: LNHDA, SQIVND (reference sequence). This CDR3 is 11 amino acids long. This chain's CDR3 is CASSISDTQYF. CDR3 nucleotide sequence: TGTGCCAGTAGTATATCAGATACGCAGTATTTT.

V is TRBV9 and J is TRBJ2-1, with D maybe TRBD1 (6 bases). This CDR3 has 14 amino acids. V shed 1 base and J shed 5 bases, with 10 bases lying between them. Germline CDR1 is SGDLS and CDR2 is YYNGEE. CDR3 nucleotide sequence: TGTGCCAGCAGCGTAAGTTGGACAGACAATGAGCAGTTCTTC. Translated, it gives CASSVSWTDNEQFF. Together with reference TRBV9 and TRBJ2-1, the CDR3 gives the full variable domain: DSGVTQTPKHLITATGQRVTLRCSPRSGDLSVYWYQQSLDQGLQFLIQYYNGEERAKGNILERFSAQQFPDLHSELNLSSLELGDSALYFCASSVSWTDNEQFFGPGTRLTVL.

The CDR3 loop reads CAWSGGTSGPTDTQYF. CDR3 in DNA: TGTGCCTGGAGTGGGGGGACTAGCGGACCCACAGATACGCAGTATTTT. The chain joins TRBV30 to TRBJ2-3; TRBD2 matches 11 bases. Losses at the gene ends were 1 base for V and 2 bases for J; bases not matched to a gene: 5. The germline V gene encodes CDR1 GTSNPN and CDR2 SVGIG (reference sequence). The CDR3 loop spans 16 amino acids.

This clone showed up just once. The gene calls are TRBV9 and TRBJ2-7, with 16 positions matching TRBD2. CDR1 is SGDLS, CDR2 YYNGEE, per germline. The V and J ends lost 4 bases and 3 bases, in that order; junction bases with no gene match: 22. The length of the CDR3 is 22 residues. CDR3 region: CASSPSIEPGLAGGPTYYEQYF. CDR3 DNA: TGTGCCAGCAGCCCATCAATTGAACCGGGACTAGCGGGAGGGCCGACCTACTACGAGCAGTACTTC.

Here the CDR3 reads CASSKEAVAGDRGYSNQPQHF. In DNA form, the CDR3 reads TGTGCCAGCAGCAAAGAGGCGGTGGCAGGGGACAGGGGATATAGCAATCAGCCCCAGCATTTT. The V gene is TRBV21-1, the J gene TRBJ1-5; the listed D gene, TRBD1, was not tested against the DNA. TRBV21-1 is shown as a pseudogene. The CDR3 length is 21 residues.

The J gene is TRBJ2-7, the V gene TRBV20-1; 8 nucleotides agree with TRBD2. The J segment lost 12 bases and the V segment lost 3 bases, leaving 7 bases of the junction unmatched. This CDR3 contains 11 residues. CDR1 DFQATT and CDR2 SNEGSKA come from the germline V gene (reference sequence). The CDR3 spells CSARGREGLYF. For the CDR3, the DNA is TGCAGTGCTAGGGGCCGGGAGGGCTTGTACTTC.

The gene calls are TRBV15 and TRBJ2-7; 7 positions match TRBD1. The CDR3 covers 15 residues. Trimming at V came to 3 bases and at J to 7 bases, leaving 12 bases not matched to a gene. In germline, CDR1 is LNHNV, CDR2 YYDKDF (reference sequence). The CDR3 DNA reads as TGTGCCACCAGCAGGACTGGGGACAGTAGTTGGGAGCAGTACTTC. Encoded protein: CATSRTGDSSWEQYF.

This clone was recorded once. J is TRBJ2-3 and V is TRBV2; D possibly corresponds to TRBD1 (5 bases). The CDR3 is 14 residues long. V was trimmed by 5 bases and J by 2 bases, leaving 11 bases between them. Germline loops: CDR1 SNHLY, CDR2 FYNNEI. This CDR3 reads CASSSGQNTDTQYF. The CDR3 DNA follows: TGTGCCAGCAGTTCCGGACAAAACACAGATACGCAGTATTTT.

This rearrangement joins TRBV30 to TRBJ2-7; perhaps TRBD1 as D (8 bases). Germline values: CDR1 GTSNPN, CDR2 SVGIG (reference sequence). Trimming stripped 4 bases from V and 4 bases from J, with 20 bases between. The CDR3 is made up of 15 amino acids. As DNA, the CDR3 is TGTGCCTGGACATTGGGACAGGCAGCGGGGTACGAGCAGTACTTC. Protein product: CAWTLGQAAGYEQYF. Looking up the rest from reference TRBV30 and TRBJ2-7 gives the full variable domain: SQTIHQWPATLVQPVGSPLSLECTVEGTSNPNLYWYRQAAGRGLQLLFYSVGIGQISSEVPQNLSASRPQDRQFILSSKKLLLSDSGFYLCAWTLGQAAGYEQYFGPGTRLTVT.

The chain couples TRBV6-5 to TRBJ2-5; D might be TRBD1 (5 bases). The V end lost 0 bases, the J end lost 3 bases, and 14 bases lay between the germline ends. The CDR3 is 16 residues long. The V gene's germline CDR1 is MNHEY and CDR2 SVGAGI. CDR3 residues: CASSYSIYRPKETQYF. CDR3 nucleotide sequence: TGTGCCAGCAGTTACTCGATTTACAGGCCAAAAGAGACCCAGTACTTC.

This chain joins TRBV5-1 and TRBJ2-2; 9 nucleotides align to TRBD2. CDR1 and CDR2 (germline): SGHRS, YFSETQ. Trimming at V came to 7 bases and at J to 0 bases, leaving 7 bases not matched to a gene. The CDR3 is 16 amino acids. DNA for the CDR3: TGCGCCAGCCGGCAAGCGGGGGGAACGAACACCGGGGAGCTGTTTTTT. Encoded protein: CASRQAGGTNTGELFF.

This chain connects TRBV10-3 to TRBJ2-1; possibly TRBD1 or TRBD2 for D (5 bases each). The CDR3 has 14 residues. The germline V and J ends were trimmed by 10 bases and 1 base, with 14 bases remaining between them. Germline V gene data show CDR1 as ENHRY and CDR2 as SYGVKD. This CDR3 reads CATKRDRSYNEQFF. In DNA, the CDR3 is TGTGCCACCAAACGGGACCGTTCCTACAATGAGCAGTTCTTC.

This chain connects TRBV16 to TRBJ2-1, with D uncertain. Germline CDR1 is KGHSY and CDR2 is FQNENV. V was shortened by 4 bases and J by 3 bases, with 10 bases between the two germline ends. This CDR3 comprises 14 residues. The CDR3 nucleotides read TGTGCCAGCAGCCGCCTCGACGGCTACAATGAGCAGTTCTTC. This codes for CASSRLDGYNEQFF.

The chain recombines TRBV15 with TRBJ2-7, with 8 positions matching TRBD1. Trimming took 4 bases from V and 5 from J; bases not matched to a gene: 4. Looked up from germline, CDR1 is LNHNV and CDR2 is YYDKDF (reference sequence). This CDR3 has 13 residues. The CDR3, as DNA: TGTGCCACCAGCAAGGACAGGGTAAACGAGCAGTACTTC. The encoded protein is CATSKDRVNEQYF. Drawing the rest from reference TRBV15 and TRBJ2-7, the complete variable domain is DAMVIQNPRYQVTQFGKPVTLSCSQTLNHNVMYWYQQKSSQAPKLLFHYYDKDFNNEADTPDNFQSRRPNTSFCFLDIRSPGLGDTAMYLCATSKDRVNEQYFGPGTRLTVT.

This clone occurred once. This sequence joins TRBV10-3 and TRBJ1-5; a possible D gene is TRBD1 (5 bases). Germline values: CDR1 ENHRY, CDR2 SYGVKD. Trimming pared 4 bases from V and 4 bases from J, leaving 11 bases between. There are 14 residues in the CDR3. In DNA form, the CDR3 reads TGTGCCATCAGTGCCCAGGGCAGAAATCAGCCCCAGCATTTT. This gives the protein CAISAQGRNQPQHF.

The chain combines TRBV6-5 with TRBJ2-5; TRBD1 matches at 7 bases. The V gene end was trimmed by 5 bases and the J gene end by 2 bases; junction bases not matched to a gene: 5. The CDR3 is made up of 14 amino acids. Germline CDR1 is MNHEY and CDR2 is SVGAGI. The CDR3 here is CASSEGGGQETQYF. The CDR3 coding sequence is TGTGCCAGCAGTGAAGGGGGCGGGCAAGAGACCCAGTACTTC.

The chain recombines TRBV5-4 with TRBJ2-7; unclear D gene. V lost 4 bases and J lost 6, with 20 bases in between. Looked up from germline, CDR1 is SGHNT and CDR2 is YYREEE (reference sequence). This CDR3 contains 15 residues. CDR3 DNA: TGTGCCAGCAGCCCAGGCGGTATGCCCTCTTCCGAGCAGTACTTC. It is translated as CASSPGGMPSSEQYF.

The rearrangement joins TRBV7-9 to TRBJ2-2; D not certain. The CDR3 contains 14 residues. CDR1 and CDR2 from the germline V gene are SEHNR and FQNEAQ (reference sequence). The V and J ends lost 7 bases and 1 base respectively, with 10 bases between them. This CDR3 is CASTLGGNTGELFF. CDR3 coding DNA: TGTGCCAGCACCCTAGGTGGGAACACCGGGGAGCTGTTTTTT.

A few counts support this clone. V usage is TRBV6-4 and J usage is TRBJ2-7; D is possibly TRBD1 (5 bases). The CDR3 totals 14 residues. V lost 2 bases, J lost 0 bases, and 8 bases lay in between. Germline V gene sequence: CDR1 MRHNA, CDR2 SNTAGT. In DNA form, the CDR3 reads TGTGCCAGCAGTGACGGGGCGAGCTCCTACGAGCAGTACTTC. It is translated as CASSDGASSYEQYF.

This clone was found once. The V call is TRBV27, the J call TRBJ1-1; D gene unclear. The length of the CDR3 is 12 residues. Germline lookup yields CDR1 MNHEY and CDR2 SMNVEV (reference sequence). V lost 6 bases to trimming and J lost 7 bases, with 12 bases between them. In DNA form, the CDR3 reads TGTGCCAGCAGAAAAACGGACGGTGAAGCTTTCTTT. Amino acid sequence: CASRKTDGEAFF.

The chain links TRBV2 to TRBJ1-1, with 7 bases fitting TRBD1. Germline CDR1 SNHLY, CDR2 FYNNEI. The junction had 3 bases not matched to a gene; V was cut back by 5 bases and J by 0 bases. The CDR3 has 14 residues. The CDR3 protein is CASSQGQVNTEAFF. The DNA for the CDR3 is TGTGCCAGCAGTCAAGGACAGGTGAACACTGAAGCTTTCTTT.

The chain couples TRBV28 to TRBJ2-4; 8 positions match TRBD1. The CDR3 is 19 residues long. CDR1 and CDR2 from the germline V gene are MDHEN and SYDVKM. Trimming took 7 bases from V and 0 from J; bases not matched to a gene: 17. This CDR3 is CASTPRDRRKALAKNIQYF. The CDR3, as DNA: TGTGCCAGCACCCCCCGGGACAGGCGGAAGGCACTAGCCAAAAACATTCAGTACTTC. Filled out from reference TRBV28 and TRBJ2-4, the complete variable domain reads DVKVTQSSRYLVKRTGEKVFLECVQDMDHENMFWYRQDPGLGLRLIYFSYDVKMKEKGDIPEGYSVSREKKERFSLILESASTNQTSMYLCASTPRDRRKALAKNIQYFGAGTRLSVL.

The rearrangement links TRBV5-5 to TRBJ2-7; 8 bases agree with TRBD1. Germline V gene data show CDR1 as SGHKS and CDR2 as YYEKEE (reference sequence). Germline trimming cut 0 bases from V and 4 bases from J; bases unmatched to any gene: 3. The CDR3 is made up of 14 amino acids. As DNA, the CDR3 is TGTGCCAGCAGCTTGGGACAGGGGATTTACGAGCAGTACTTC. This codes for CASSLGQGIYEQYF.

The V gene is TRBV7-2, the J gene TRBJ2-1; a weak D match, TRBD2 (6 bases). CDR1 and CDR2 (germline): SGHTA, FQGNSA. V gave up 4 bases and J gave up 5 bases, with 12 bases separating them. The CDR3 has 14 amino acids. The CDR3 here is CASSSGLGHNEQFF. The CDR3 DNA reads as TGTGCCAGCAGCTCGGGACTGGGACACAATGAGCAGTTCTTC.

The CDR3: CASSPPGVGGYTF. As DNA, the CDR3 is TGTGCCAGCAGTCCCCCAGGGGTGGGAGGCTACACCTTC. The V gene is TRBV6-5, the J gene TRBJ1-2; TRBD1 is a possible D gene (6 bases). Germline CDR1 reads MNHEY; CDR2 reads SVGAGI. Trimming removed 5 bases from V and 8 bases from J, with 15 bases in between. The CDR3 spans 13 residues.

Remarks on this clone: An end of the junction does not agree with germline; a read error may underlie this. The rearrangement links TRBV11-2 to TRBJ2-5; 8 positions agree with TRBD1. Germline lookup yields CDR1 SGHAT and CDR2 FQNNGV. The CDR3 covers 13 residues. In nucleotides, the CDR3 is TGTGCCAGCAGCTTCTTCGACCGGGACAGGACAGACTTC. It encodes CASSFFDRDRTDF.

The rearrangement joins TRBV10-3 to TRBJ1-2; 7 nucleotides line up with TRBD1. Per germline, CDR1 ENHRY and CDR2 SYGVKD. With V trimmed by 6 bases and J by 4 bases, 14 bases remained unmatched. There are 16 residues in the CDR3. The CDR3 DNA follows: TGTGCCATCAGCCGATCCGGGACAGACCCCTTCTATGGCTACACCTTC. Translating it yields CAISRSGTDPFYGYTF.